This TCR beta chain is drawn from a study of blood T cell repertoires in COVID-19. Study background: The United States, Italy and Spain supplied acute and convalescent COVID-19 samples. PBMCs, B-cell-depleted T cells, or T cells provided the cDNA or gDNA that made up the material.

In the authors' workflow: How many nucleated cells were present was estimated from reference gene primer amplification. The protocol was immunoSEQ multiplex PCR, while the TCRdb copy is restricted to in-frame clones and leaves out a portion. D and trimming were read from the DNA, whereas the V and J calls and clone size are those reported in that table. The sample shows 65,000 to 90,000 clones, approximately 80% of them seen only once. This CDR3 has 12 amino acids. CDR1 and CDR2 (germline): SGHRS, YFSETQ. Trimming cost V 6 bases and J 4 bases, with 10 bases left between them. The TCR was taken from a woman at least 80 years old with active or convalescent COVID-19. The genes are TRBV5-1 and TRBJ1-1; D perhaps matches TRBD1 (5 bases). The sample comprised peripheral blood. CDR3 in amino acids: CASTPGGTEAFF. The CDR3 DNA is TGCGCCAGCACCCCGGGGGGCACTGAAGCTTTCTTT.